Listed here is a single TCR beta chain. This sample is part of a study of patients and donors after allogeneic stem cell transplantation. Each CDR3 protein gets one entry after TCRdb re-called the RT-PCR reads with MiXCR. The data contain hundreds of thousands of distinct CDR3 sequences, 13% to 15% of them singletons. There are 16 residues in the CDR3. After removal of 5 bases from V and 5 bases from J, the junction contained 13 bases not matched to a gene. Per the germline V gene, CDR1 is MNHEY and CDR2 is SMNVEV (reference sequence). The chain combines TRBV27 with TRBJ2-3; TRBD2 aligns across 7 bases. The sequencing sample was made of blood, either unsorted or a sorted T cell fraction (not recorded which). The source of this sequence is a human donor who was either an allogeneic HSCT recipient or a stem cell or donor lymphocyte infusion donor (not recorded which). It is not recorded whose cells these are; they may come from a transplant donor. The CDR3 region is CASSPLSSGKLDTQYF. The CDR3, as DNA: TGTGCCAGCAGTCCCTTGTCTAGCGGCAAGCTAGATACGCAGTATTTT.